This TCR beta chain was retrieved from a study of T-cell reconstitution after alpha-beta-depleted transplantation in children. Study-wide results and limits: Expanded graft clones, several hundred of them, were reportedly the source of alpha-beta T cells about two months after transplant. In some patients, recipient T cells and intrathymic progenitors surviving conditioning explained high day-60 diversity.

Preparation of the TCRbeta library was carried out with unique molecular identifiers. Using its own MiXCR run on the PCR reads, TCRdb lists one record per CDR3 protein. The sample lists under 750,000 distinct CDR3 sequences, under 30% seen once, with 12% to 15% in the top ten. The CDR3 consists of 11 residues. CDR1 is DFQATT, CDR2 SNEGSKA, per germline (reference sequence). V gave up 3 bases and J gave up 7 bases, with 9 bases separating them. Concerning this clonotype: Its antigen is still unknown.

J is TRBJ1-1 and V is TRBV20-1, with TRBD1 as a possible D gene (5 bases). This receptor was taken from a boy under two years old who had a stem cell transplant for acute myeloid leukemia, so the T cells may come from the graft donor. Sequencing was performed on PBMCs, mostly from graft donor cells, taken 360 days after TCRalphabeta/CD19-depleted stem cell transplant. CDR3 in amino acids: CSASWDVEAFF. CDR3 bases: TGCAGTGCTAGCTGGGACGTTGAAGCTTTCTTT.